This T cell receptor beta chain was obtained from a study of early T cells in non-severe SARS-CoV-2 infection. General study points: VDJdb matching favored anti-spike CD8 responses, missing private and CD4 specificities.

This CDR3 is 17 amino acids long. The V end lost 6 bases, the J end lost 3 bases, and 21 bases lay between the germline ends. CDR1 MNHNS and CDR2 SASEGT come from the germline V gene. The TCR library protocol attached unique molecular identifiers to the individual cDNA molecules. MiXCR, applied by TCRdb to the 5' RACE reads, yields one record per CDR3 protein. The sample records 70,000 to 75,000 distinct CDR3 sequences, about 12% being singletons. This clonotype showed up many times. The antigen is undetermined. The receptor comes from an adult who was a healthcare worker with PCR-confirmed SARS-CoV-2 infection or an uninfected control (not recorded which). The chain combines TRBV6-1 with TRBJ2-1, with D possibly TRBD1 on 5 matching bases. Specimen: whole blood. The CDR3: CASSKRGFGSIYNEQFF. The CDR3 DNA reads TGTGCCAGCAGCAAAAGGGGATTTGGATCGATCTACAATGAGCAGTTCTTC.